The T cell receptor (beta chain) under discussion was sequenced for a study of T cell responses to AZD1222 COVID-19 vaccine. Overall study: Whether given at about 4 or about 12 weeks, second doses were pooled. Study-level results: At study baseline, merely a handful of AZD1222 recipients were seropositive. The donors showed a predominance of white British ancestry and of females, with possible underestimation of clonal diversity. Spike as a whole was targeted by vaccine-associated CD4 TCRs, dominant at 160-218 and 743-854.

This clone occurred a few times. Its antigen is currently unknown. V lost 4 bases and J lost 9; bases outside the gene matches: 11. The length of the CDR3 is 15 residues. Germline V CDR1 and CDR2: SGDLS, YYNGEE. TCRdb's table, derived via immunoSEQ multiplex PCR, lists solely in-frame clones and lacks some. The repertoire includes roughly 100,000 clones, 82% of them detected once, and 5% sits in the top ten. Specimen: peripheral blood, collected on day 0 of AZD1222 vaccination. The clonotype comes from an adult in good health. The gene calls are TRBV9 and TRBJ2-1; 9 bases are shared with TRBD1. The CDR3 loop is CASSIQGALYGEQFF. CDR3 DNA sequence: TGTGCCAGCAGCATACAGGGGGCTCTTTATGGTGAGCAGTTCTTC.